This TCR beta chain was obtained from a study of CD8 T cells in ankylosing spondylitis. This clonotype was recorded many times. Its antigen is undetermined. TCRdb re-called the 5' RACE reads through MiXCR, storing one row per CDR3 protein. The sample gives 250,000 to 400,000 distinct CDR3 sequences, around 10% of which show up once; roughly a tenth is in the top ten. The CDR3 has 13 amino acids. Between the trimmed V and J ends, which lost 3 bases and 11 bases, there was a span of 14 bases. Study-wide findings and caveats: Past studies reported some motif variants in reactive arthritis synovial fluid and blood. It appeared that ankylosing spondylitis blood was characterized by a TCR beta motif of seven or eight highly homologous variants. Disease-linked clones reportedly concentrated significantly in matched ankylosing spondylitis synovial fluid.

This receptor was taken from a female donor with ankylosing spondylitis or in good health (not recorded which). The sample was blood, either unsorted or a sorted T cell fraction (not recorded which). The V and J genes are TRBV12-3 or TRBV12-4 and TRBJ1-5; tentative D call: TRBD1 (5 bases). The CDR3 DNA is TGTGCCAGCAGTTTGGGGCAGGCAATGACCCAGCATTTT. Amino acids: CASSLGQAMTQHF.